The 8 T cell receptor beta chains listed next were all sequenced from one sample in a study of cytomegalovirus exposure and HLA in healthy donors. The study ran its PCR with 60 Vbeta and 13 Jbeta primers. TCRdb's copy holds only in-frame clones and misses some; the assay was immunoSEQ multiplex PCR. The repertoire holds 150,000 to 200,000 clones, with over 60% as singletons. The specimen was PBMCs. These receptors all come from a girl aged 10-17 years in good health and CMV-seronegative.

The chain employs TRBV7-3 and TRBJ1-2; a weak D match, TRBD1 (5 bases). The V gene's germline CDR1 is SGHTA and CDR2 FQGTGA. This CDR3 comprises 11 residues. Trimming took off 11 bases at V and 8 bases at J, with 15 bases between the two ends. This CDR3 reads CASSGGRGYTF. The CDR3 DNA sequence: TGTGCCTCCTCGGGGGGTCGGGGCTACACCTTC.

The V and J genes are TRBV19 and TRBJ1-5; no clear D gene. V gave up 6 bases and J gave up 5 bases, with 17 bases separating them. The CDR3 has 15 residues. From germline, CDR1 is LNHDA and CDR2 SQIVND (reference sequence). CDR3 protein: CASSIGLHLYQPQHF. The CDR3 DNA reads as TGTGCCAGTAGCATTGGGCTACACCTTTATCAGCCCCAGCATTTT.

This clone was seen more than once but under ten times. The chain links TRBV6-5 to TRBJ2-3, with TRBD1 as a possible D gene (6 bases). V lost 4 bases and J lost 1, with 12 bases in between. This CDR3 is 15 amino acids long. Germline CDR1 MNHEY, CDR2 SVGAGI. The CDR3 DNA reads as TGTGCCAGCAGTTTTGGGAGACAGGGCACAGATACGCAGTATTTT. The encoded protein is CASSFGRQGTDTQYF.

CDR3 protein: CASSLGGEAGNTIYF. CDR3 nucleotides: TGTGCCAGCAGCTTGGGTGGGGAGGCTGGAAACACCATATATTTT. This rearrangement joins TRBV5-4 to TRBJ1-3; D gene unclear. The CDR3 covers 15 residues. V dropped 0 bases and J dropped 2 bases, with 9 bases sitting between them. Germline V lookup: CDR1 SGHNT, CDR2 YYREEE (reference sequence).

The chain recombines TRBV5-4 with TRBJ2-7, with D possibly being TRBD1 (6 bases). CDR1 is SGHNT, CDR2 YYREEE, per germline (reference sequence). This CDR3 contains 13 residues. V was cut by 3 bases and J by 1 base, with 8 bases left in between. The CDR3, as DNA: TGTGCCAGCAGCTCTAGGGGGTCCTACGAGCAGTACTTC. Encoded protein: CASSSRGSYEQYF. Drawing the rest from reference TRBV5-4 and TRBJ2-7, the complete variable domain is ETGVTQSPTHLIKTRGQQVTLRCSSQSGHNTVSWYQQALGQGPQFIFQYYREEENGRGNFPPRFSGLQFPNYSSELNVNALELDDSALYLCASSSRGSYEQYFGPGTRLTVT.

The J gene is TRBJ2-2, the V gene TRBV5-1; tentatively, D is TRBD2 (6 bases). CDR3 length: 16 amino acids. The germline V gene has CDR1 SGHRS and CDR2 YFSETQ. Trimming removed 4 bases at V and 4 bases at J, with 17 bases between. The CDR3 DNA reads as TGCGCCAGCAGCAGTAGGGTTGGCGGGGCCACCGGGGAGCTGTTTTTT. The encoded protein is CASSSRVGGATGELFF.

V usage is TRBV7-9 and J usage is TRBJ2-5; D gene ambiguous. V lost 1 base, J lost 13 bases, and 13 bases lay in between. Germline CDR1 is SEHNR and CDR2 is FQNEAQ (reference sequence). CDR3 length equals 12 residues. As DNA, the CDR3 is TGTGCCAGCAGCTTAGGAGCAGCCGCGGTGTACTTC. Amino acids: CASSLGAAAVYF.

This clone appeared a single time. CDR3: CASRGGATEAFF. CDR3 DNA sequence: TGTGCCAGCCGGGGGGGAGCCACTGAAGCTTTCTTT. The chain uses TRBV6-4 and TRBJ1-1, with D possibly TRBD1 on 5 matching bases. Germline assignment: CDR1 MRHNA and CDR2 SNTAGT. V lost 8 bases to trimming and J lost 4 bases, with 11 bases between them. CDR3 length: 12 amino acids.